One and the same sample provided the 16 T cell receptor beta chains below, sequenced in a study of CD4 T cells in relation to SARS-CoV-2 and coronaviruses listed by TCRdb under 2021. To prepare the library, the immunoSEQ multiplex PCR assay was applied. TCRdb re-hosts the immuneACCESS table, in-frame sequences only. Its copies lack some clones; in the studies checked, an unresolved V gene accounts for under half of them, and the cause for the rest is not known. Within this sample are about 68,000 clones, with approximately 95% of them counted one time only. The top ten clones comprise around 0.23% of the sample. CD4+ T cells from unexposed donors were collected before the COVID-19 pandemic (2011-2018). Input material: naive CD4+ T cells from PBMCs. The sample's cell subset or site label is to be understood as: naive CD4+ T cells isolated by negative enrichment. The source of these receptors is a human donor in good health.

CDR3 nucleotides: TGTGCCGGGAAGGTGGGACAGAACCAAGAGACCCAGTACTTC. As protein: CAGKVGQNQETQYF. The rearrangement links TRBV2 to TRBJ2-5; TRBD1 matches 7 bases. In germline, CDR1 is SNHLY, CDR2 FYNNEI. The CDR3 is 14 amino acids. J was trimmed by 0 bases and V by 11 bases; bases with no gene match: 9.

The V and J genes are TRBV28 and TRBJ1-2; no firm D call. The germline V gene has CDR1 MDHEN and CDR2 SYDVKM. This CDR3 has 12 residues. Between the trimmed V and J ends, which lost 1 base and 5 bases, there was a span of 5 bases. The CDR3 sequence is CASSLSRYGYTF. Written as DNA, the CDR3 is TGTGCCAGCAGTTTATCTCGGTATGGCTACACCTTC.

The chain joins TRBV6-6 to TRBJ1-2; no firm D call. Germline-derived CDR1 and CDR2 are MNHNY and SVGAGI (reference sequence). CDR3 size: 13 residues. V was pared by 0 bases and J by 3 bases, with 5 bases between. CDR3 DNA sequence: TGTGCCAGCAGTTACTCAGGAGACTATGGCTACACCTTC. Its translation is CASSYSGDYGYTF.

V usage is TRBV19 and J usage is TRBJ1-3; 7 positions agree with TRBD1. The J segment lost 4 bases and the V segment lost 8 bases, leaving 2 bases of the junction unmatched. The CDR3 is made up of 12 amino acids. Germline V CDR1 and CDR2: LNHDA, SQIVND (reference sequence). This CDR3 reads CASGTVGNTIYF. CDR3 bases: TGTGCCAGTGGGACAGTCGGAAACACCATATATTTT.

This rearrangement joins TRBV29-1 to TRBJ1-5, with no clear D. V lost 0 bases to trimming and J lost 1 base, with 13 bases between them. The CDR3 is 16 amino acids. The germline V gene has CDR1 SQVTM and CDR2 ANQGSEA. The CDR3 DNA sequence: TGCAGCGTTGAAGACGGAGCGGTCGGCAGCAATCAGCCCCAGCATTTT. Its translation is CSVEDGAVGSNQPQHF.

The V call is TRBV2, the J call TRBJ2-7; D ambiguous. Deletions cut 3 bases from V and 4 bases from J, with 19 bases between. Germline V gene sequence: CDR1 SNHLY, CDR2 FYNNEI. The CDR3 extends over 16 amino acids. CDR3 nucleotide sequence: TGTGCCAGCAGTGATGACCCGCCAGCAACGACTTACGAGCAGTACTTC. Encoded protein: CASSDDPPATTYEQYF.

This chain links TRBV27 with TRBJ1-4; D is unresolved. Germline lookup yields CDR1 MNHEY and CDR2 SMNVEV (reference sequence). CDR3 length equals 17 residues. Trimming left V 5 bases short and J 7 bases short, with 23 bases between. The CDR3 DNA is TGTGCCAGCAGTCCACCACCGTTTGTGCGGGGAAGTGAAAAACTGTTTTTT. Translated: CASSPPPFVRGSEKLFF.

The chain uses TRBV11-2 and TRBJ2-7, with D perhaps given as TRBD1 or TRBD2 (5 bases each). Trimming shortened V by 3 bases and J by 7 bases, and 22 bases separated the two germline ends. The germline V gene has CDR1 SGHAT and CDR2 FQNNGV. The CDR3 totals 16 residues. CDR3: CASSFSTGTAVVEQYF. The CDR3, as DNA: TGTGCCAGCAGCTTTTCGACGGGGACGGCGGTTGTGGAGCAGTACTTC.

This chain uses TRBV5-1 with TRBJ2-7; 7 bases fit TRBD1. Germline values: CDR1 SGHRS, CDR2 YFSETQ. Unmatched junction bases numbered 7, after V lost 4 bases and J lost 3 bases. The length of the CDR3 is 14 residues. This chain's CDR3 is CASSTTGTYYEQYF. The CDR3 nucleotides are TGCGCCAGCAGCACGACAGGGACCTACTACGAGCAGTACTTC. Based on the CDR3 plus reference TRBV5-1 and TRBJ2-7, the full variable domain is KAGVTQTPRYLIKTRGQQVTLSCSPISGHRSVSWYQQTPGQGLQFLFEYFSETQRNKGNFPGRFSGRQFSNSRSEMNVSTLELGDSALYLCASSTTGTYYEQYFGPGTRLTVT.

The chain employs TRBV7-6 and TRBJ1-4, with D hard to call. There are 14 residues in the CDR3. The germline gives CDR1 SGHVS, CDR2 FNYEAQ. V was shortened by 3 bases and J by 1 base, with 6 bases between the two germline ends. The CDR3 region has the DNA TGTGCCAGCAGCTTCCGGGGAACTAATGAAAAACTGTTTTTT. As protein: CASSFRGTNEKLFF.

The chain has TRBV29-1 and TRBJ2-1; D is possibly TRBD2 (5 bases). CDR3 size: 15 residues. The ends were cut back, 4 bases at V and 6 bases at J, with 19 bases in the middle. The germline gives CDR1 SQVTM, CDR2 ANQGSEA. CDR3 residues: CSVAFLTGLGNEQFF. As DNA, the CDR3 is TGCAGCGTTGCTTTTTTGACGGGATTGGGCAATGAGCAGTTCTTC.

This chain links TRBV7-9 with TRBJ1-2; D is possibly TRBD1 (5 bases). Per the germline V gene, CDR1 is SEHNR and CDR2 is FQNEAQ (reference sequence). Trimming pared 5 bases from V and 8 bases from J, leaving 12 bases between. This CDR3 has 12 residues. The CDR3 region is CASSETRQGYTF. In nucleotides, the CDR3 is TGTGCCAGCAGCGAAACAAGACAGGGCTACACCTTC.

V is TRBV5-1 and J is TRBJ2-7; D possibly corresponds to TRBD2 (6 bases). Germline V gene data show CDR1 as SGHRS and CDR2 as YFSETQ. This CDR3 comprises 16 residues. Trimming stripped 4 bases from V and 6 bases from J, with 23 bases between. The CDR3 here is CASSLSFLSGAGEQYF. The CDR3 nucleotides are TGCGCCAGCAGCCTTAGTTTTTTAAGCGGAGCGGGCGAGCAGTACTTC.

V usage is TRBV5-1 and J usage is TRBJ2-7; 8 nucleotides match TRBD1. The germline CDR1 and CDR2 sequences are SGHRS and YFSETQ. There are 14 residues in the CDR3. After removal of 7 bases from V and 6 bases from J, the junction contained 12 bases not matched to a gene. CDR3 in amino acids: CASHIGTGGLEQYF. CDR3 bases: TGCGCCAGCCACATAGGCACAGGGGGACTCGAGCAGTACTTC.

The gene calls are TRBV19 and TRBJ2-1; either TRBD1 or TRBD2 may supply D (5 bases each). Germline V lookup: CDR1 LNHDA, CDR2 SQIVND (reference sequence). This CDR3 spans 17 amino acids. Deletions cut 1 base from V and 0 bases from J, with 13 bases between. The CDR3 here is CASSIGDPWSSYNEQFF. In DNA, the CDR3 is TGTGCCAGTAGTATAGGGGACCCATGGAGCTCCTACAATGAGCAGTTCTTC.

This clone has just a few counts. The J gene is TRBJ1-3, the V gene TRBV6-5; 9 bases map to TRBD1. Germline V CDR1 and CDR2: MNHEY, SVGAGI. The CDR3 is 13 residues long. Trimming removed 11 bases from V and 6 bases from J; junction bases left unmatched: 8. The CDR3 loop reads CAATGTGKNTIYF. DNA for the CDR3: TGTGCCGCGACCGGGACAGGGAAAAACACCATATATTTT.